These 2 T cell receptor beta chains came from one sample sequenced in a study of siplizumab effects on memory and regulatory T cells. Clones were read by immunoSEQ multiplex PCR, and TCRdb kept only the in-frame ones, dropping some. Of about 50,000 clones listed, 87% are singletons. The sequencing input was naive CD8+ T cells sorted from blood. Every receptor here comes from a human donor in good health.

J is TRBJ1-1 and V is TRBV11-2; a weak D match, TRBD1 (5 bases). Looked up from germline, CDR1 is SGHAT and CDR2 is FQNNGV. This CDR3 is 15 amino acids long. V was pared by 2 bases and J by 2 bases, with 12 bases between. CDR3 region: CASSLWARVNTEAFF. DNA for the CDR3: TGTGCCAGCAGCTTATGGGCCAGGGTTAACACTGAAGCTTTCTTT.

The chain carries TRBV7-2 and TRBJ2-2; TRBD2 matches at 14 bases. V gave up 5 bases and J gave up 5 bases; unmatched junction bases: 7. This CDR3 comprises 17 residues. CDR1 is SGHTA and CDR2 is FQGNSA in the germline V gene. CDR3 sequence (DNA): TGTGCCAGCAGCCTCGGACTAGCGGGGGGCGGGACCGGGGAGCTGTTTTTT. Translation: CASSLGLAGGGTGELFF.